Shown below are 28 T cell receptor beta chains from a single sample sequenced in a study of CD8+CD57+ T cells in acquired aplastic anemia. Genomic DNA, serving as template, underwent TCR beta VDJ and CDR3 profiling. Each CDR3 protein is one row after TCRdb ran MiXCR on the reads. The sample shows around 400,000 distinct CDR3 sequences, 55% to 75% of them seen only once. Sequencing used sorted CD4+, CD8+, or CD8+CD57+ T cells (not recorded which) from PBMCs. The receptors were sampled from a human donor in good health, serving as a control.

Remarks on this clonotype: Being one base from a much bigger clone, this may be a read error. The V gene is TRBV18, the J gene TRBJ1-1, with D possibly matching TRBD1 (6 bases). Germline V CDR1 and CDR2: KGHSH, LQKENI. The CDR3 covers 13 residues. In DNA form, the CDR3 reads TGTGCCTGCTCACAGGGTTTGGGGGCTGAAGCTTTCTTT. Translating gives CACSQGLGAEAFF.

About this clonotype itself: One end of the junction fails to match germline, which may point to a read error. The V and J genes are TRBV7-2 and TRBJ1-5; a possible D gene is TRBD1 (5 bases). The germline gives CDR1 SGHTA, CDR2 FQGNSA. The CDR3 runs to 14 residues. The CDR3 DNA follows: TGTGCCAGCAGCTGCACCGGGGCCAGAGAGCCGCAGCTCTTT. Translating it yields CASSCTGAREPQLF. The full variable domain, with the rest looked up from reference TRBV7-2 and TRBJ1-5, is GAGVSQSPSNKVTEKGKDVELRCDPISGHTALYWYRQSLGQGLEFLIYFQGNSAPDKSGLPSDRFSAERTGGSVSTLTIQRTQQEDSAVYLCASSCTGAREPQLFGDGTRLSIL.

This rearrangement joins TRBV12-5 to TRBJ2-1; 10 nucleotides match TRBD1. The length of the CDR3 is 16 residues. Looked up from germline, CDR1 is LGHNT and CDR2 is FRNRAP. CDR3 amino acids: CANSDNRDRGYNEQFF. DNA of the CDR3: TGTGCCAACAGTGACAACCGGGACAGGGGTTACAATGAGCAGTTCTTC.

The chain carries TRBV9 and TRBJ2-3; 9 bases are a match to TRBD2. The germline CDR1 and CDR2 sequences are SGDLS and YYNGEE. V shed 3 bases, J shed 0 bases, and the junction held 8 bases outside the gene matches. This CDR3 has 17 residues. The CDR3 region is CASSGKAGGTSTDTQYF. DNA for the CDR3: TGTGCCAGCAGCGGGAAAGCGGGGGGCACTAGCACAGATACGCAGTATTTT.

This clonotype has ten or more counts. DNA of the CDR3: TGCAGTGCGCGGGGGGGGAACACTGAAGCTTTCTTT. It yields the protein CSARGGNTEAFF. V usage is TRBV20-1 and J usage is TRBJ1-1; possible D gene TRBD1, 5 bases. V was trimmed by 6 bases and J by 1 base, leaving 9 bases between them. Per the germline V gene, CDR1 is DFQATT and CDR2 is SNEGSKA (reference sequence). This CDR3 contains 12 residues.

This clonotype was observed once. The junction does not match germline at one end; this may be a read error. CDR3 region: CASSLEYRGVTEYF. Written as DNA, the CDR3 is TGTGCCAGCAGCTTAGAATATAGGGGGGTGACCGAGTACTTC. The V call is TRBV9, the J call TRBJ2-5; D tentatively fits TRBD1 or TRBD2 (6 bases each). The CDR3 is 14 residues long. Germline CDR1 is SGDLS and CDR2 is YYNGEE.

V gene TRBV19 combines with J gene TRBJ1-5; TRBD1 matches 7 bases. V was pared by 3 bases and J by 0 bases, with 2 bases of the junction left unmatched. There are 15 residues in the CDR3. The V gene's germline CDR1 is LNHDA and CDR2 SQIVND (reference sequence). The CDR3, as DNA: TGTGCCAGTAGTATGGGACAGAGTAGCAATCAGCCCCAGCATTTT. Translated, it gives CASSMGQSSNQPQHF.

The rearrangement links TRBV7-9 to TRBJ2-1; D is possibly TRBD2 (6 bases). Trimming left V 10 bases short and J 13 bases short, with 32 bases between. CDR1 is SEHNR, CDR2 FQNEAQ, per germline (reference sequence). There are 16 residues in the CDR3. This chain's CDR3 is CATGVRETQYYRPQFF. Here the CDR3 DNA reads TGTGCCACCGGGGTCCGGGAGACCCAGTACTACAGGCCACAGTTCTTC.

The rearrangement joins TRBV7-2 to TRBJ2-7, with unresolved D. The CDR3 has 14 residues. CDR1 SGHTA and CDR2 FQGNSA come from the germline V gene. With 5 bases removed from V and 1 base from J, the gap between germline ends came to 12 bases. The CDR3 loop reads CASSKPGSSYEQYF. CDR3 bases: TGTGCCAGCAGCAAACCCGGGTCATCCTACGAGCAGTACTTC.

At least ten counts were recorded for this clonotype. In nucleotides, the CDR3 is TGTGCCAGCAGCTTAGCGTTGGCAGATACGCAGTATTTT. Translating gives CASSLALADTQYF. The chain recombines TRBV7-2 with TRBJ2-3; D remains ambiguous. V was pared by 0 bases and J by 4 bases, with 5 bases between. The CDR3 covers 13 residues. In germline, CDR1 is SGHTA, CDR2 FQGNSA.

The V and J genes are TRBV7-3 and TRBJ1-1; D may be TRBD1 (5 bases). The V gene's germline CDR1 is SGHTA and CDR2 FQGTGA. Trimming removed 5 bases from V and 2 bases from J, with 12 bases in between. The CDR3 has 14 amino acids. The CDR3 region has the DNA TGTGCCAGCAGCGCGGGGGGGGTCAACACTGAAGCTTTCTTT. Translation gives CASSAGGVNTEAFF.

The chain carries TRBV7-3 and TRBJ1-6; 7 bases map to TRBD1. With V trimmed by 5 bases and J by 18 bases, 16 bases remained unmatched. This CDR3 is 14 amino acids long. Germline V gene lookup returns CDR1 SGHTA and CDR2 FQGTGA. CDR3 sequence (DNA): TGTGCCAGCAGCAACAGGGGTGAGAATTCACCCGACCACTTT. This gives the protein CASSNRGENSPDHF.

This chain's CDR3 is CATSRDCHYEQYF. CDR3 nucleotides: TGTGCCACCAGCCGAGATTGTCATTACGAGCAGTACTTC. This chain joins TRBV2 and TRBJ2-7, with D hard to call. V lost 10 bases and J lost 4, with 17 bases in between. The CDR3 is made up of 13 amino acids. Germline V gene lookup returns CDR1 SNHLY and CDR2 FYNNEI.

The V and J genes are TRBV7-2 and TRBJ2-3; 9 bases are shared with TRBD2. Trimming at V came to 0 bases and at J to 12 bases, leaving 13 bases not matched to a gene. Germline assignment: CDR1 SGHTA and CDR2 FQGNSA. This CDR3 is built from 16 residues. The CDR3 loop is CASSLAAGGTEAFQYF. As DNA, the CDR3 is TGTGCCAGCAGCTTAGCGGCGGGGGGGACTGAAGCTTTCCAGTATTTT.

This clonotype has ten or more counts. The chain carries TRBV2 and TRBJ2-3; 8 bases are shared with TRBD2. Germline loops: CDR1 SNHLY, CDR2 FYNNEI. V shed 5 bases, J shed 4 bases, and the junction held 2 bases outside the gene matches. This CDR3 contains 13 residues. This chain's CDR3 is CASSRGLADTQYF. The CDR3 region has the DNA TGTGCCAGCAGTAGGGGACTAGCAGATACGCAGTATTTT.

The chain uses TRBV20-1 and TRBJ2-7, with TRBD2 identical over 10 bases. The CDR3 is made up of 13 amino acids. Trimming removed 5 bases from V and 3 bases from J; junction bases left unmatched: 4. Germline V gene lookup returns CDR1 DFQATT and CDR2 SNEGSKA (reference sequence). CDR3 DNA sequence: TGCAGTGCTCAAGCGGGGGGGCTCTACGAGCAGTACTTC. Protein product: CSAQAGGLYEQYF.

The V call is TRBV2, the J call TRBJ1-2, with D maybe TRBD1 (5 bases). V lost 7 bases, J lost 6 bases, and 18 bases lay in between. Germline values: CDR1 SNHLY, CDR2 FYNNEI. The CDR3 runs to 14 residues. The CDR3 DNA sequence: TGTGCCAGCACCCTCAAGGTGGGGCTGCATGGCTACACCTTC. It encodes CASTLKVGLHGYTF.

Comment on this clonotype: Germline is not matched at one junction end, which may reflect a read error. The chain has TRBV20-1 and TRBJ1-1; the D is unclear. The CDR3 runs to 12 residues. CDR1 and CDR2 (germline): DFQATT, SNEGSKA (reference sequence). CDR3 protein: CSARVQDAEAFF. The CDR3 bases are TGCAGTGCTAGAGTCCAAGACGCTGAAGCCTTCTTT.

The chain couples TRBV15 to TRBJ2-1; 7 nucleotides line up with TRBD2. Germline-derived CDR1 and CDR2 are LNHNV and YYDKDF (reference sequence). This CDR3 region has 17 residues. Unmatched junction bases numbered 9, after V lost 2 bases and J lost 2 bases. This chain's CDR3 is CATSRPRGGGAYNEQFF. DNA of the CDR3: TGTGCCACCAGCAGACCCCGGGGTGGGGGGGCCTACAATGAGCAGTTCTTC.

This clonotype was seen only a few times. Since a much larger clone is just one base distant, this may be a read error. The chain couples TRBV29-1 to TRBJ1-1; no clear D gene. CDR3 length: 13 amino acids. Germline CDR1 and CDR2: SQVTM and ANQGSEA. CDR3 in DNA: TGTGCCCGGAGTTCTCAGGCTAACACTGAAGCTTTCTTT. Protein: CARSSQANTEAFF.

This rearrangement joins TRBV20-1 to TRBJ1-4; D is uncertain. The V gene lost 6 bases and the J gene lost 2 bases, with 7 bases spanning the gap. Germline-derived CDR1 and CDR2 are DFQATT and SNEGSKA (reference sequence). CDR3 size: 12 residues. The CDR3 sequence: CSAYGTNEKLFF. CDR3 in DNA: TGCAGTGCCTATGGTACTAATGAAAAACTGTTTTTT.

Details on this clonotype: Because the CDR3 is missing its conserved closing phenylalanine or tryptophan, this is likely a read error. The DNA is omitted, as the CDR3 cannot be located on it reliably, and the CDR3 follows TCRdb's listing. V usage is TRBV9 and J usage is TRBJ2-7; the D call TRBD1 from the table was never checked on the DNA. Germline CDR1 SGDLS, CDR2 YYNGEE. The CDR3 comprises 12 residues, both ends counted. CDR3 residues: CASSAWGTEEYY.

This chain uses TRBV5-1 with TRBJ2-1, with unresolved D. The germline CDR1 and CDR2 sequences are SGHRS and YFSETQ. CDR3 length: 14 amino acids. V was shortened by 4 bases and J by 10 bases, with 18 bases between the two germline ends. This chain's CDR3 is CASSHAAGPGEQFF. CDR3 coding DNA: TGCGCCAGCAGCCATGCTGCCGGGCCGGGCGAGCAGTTCTTC. Full variable domain (outside the CDR3, taken from reference TRBV5-1 and TRBJ2-1): KAGVTQTPRYLIKTRGQQVTLSCSPISGHRSVSWYQQTPGQGLQFLFEYFSETQRNKGNFPGRFSGRQFSNSRSEMNVSTLELGDSALYLCASSHAAGPGEQFFGPGTRLTVL.

This clonotype came up a few times. The chain couples TRBV29-1 to TRBJ2-7; D is undetermined. Germline CDR1 and CDR2: SQVTM and ANQGSEA. Trimming stripped 5 bases from V and 3 bases from J, with 8 bases between. The CDR3 is 11 amino acids. CDR3 sequence: CSVLEVYEQYF. The CDR3 DNA follows: TGCAGCGTTTTAGAGGTCTACGAGCAGTACTTC.

This clonotype was detected many times. The chain has TRBV6-6 and TRBJ1-5, with D hard to call. The V gene's germline CDR1 is MNHNY and CDR2 SVGAGI (reference sequence). With 1 base removed from V and 5 bases from J, the gap between germline ends came to 6 bases. This CDR3 is built from 13 residues. CDR3 nucleotides: TGTGCCAGCAGTTACTTCCAGGATCAGCCCCAGCATTTT. Amino acid sequence: CASSYFQDQPQHF.

CDR3 nucleotide sequence: TGTGCCAGCACCCTCACTAATCGGCACATTCAGTACTTCTTC. It is translated as CASTLTNRHIQYFF. V is TRBV7-2 and J is TRBJ2-1, with D hard to call. In germline, CDR1 is SGHTA, CDR2 FQGNSA. The ends were cut back, 7 bases at V and 16 bases at J, with 26 bases in the middle. The CDR3 runs 14 residues.

The chain joins TRBV7-3 to TRBJ1-6, with D hard to call. Germline assignment: CDR1 SGHTA and CDR2 FQGTGA. V was shortened by 3 bases and J by 13 bases, with 25 bases between the two germline ends. There are 17 residues in the CDR3. The chain's CDR3 is CASSLGWPTSTQYPLHF. DNA of the CDR3: TGTGCCAGCAGCTTGGGCTGGCCGACAAGTACGCAGTATCCCCTCCACTTT.

In its sample, this clonotype was seen many times. The chain has TRBV7-2 and TRBJ1-1, with 11 bases matching TRBD1. The CDR3 is 16 residues long. V shed 1 base and J 7 bases; nucleotides not matched to a gene: 8. Germline assignment: CDR1 SGHTA and CDR2 FQGNSA. CDR3 nucleotide sequence: TGTGCCAGCAGCTTAGACTCGTTGGACAGGGGGCTTGAAGCTTTCTTT. Translating gives CASSLDSLDRGLEAFF.